Shown below are 13 T cell receptor beta chains from a single sample sequenced in a study of T cell responses to AZD1222 COVID-19 vaccine (dated by TCRdb to about 2021). The time point label on this specimen signifies: about 28 days (+/-7) after the second vaccine dose. The protocol used for the library was the immunoSEQ multiplex PCR assay. In TCRdb, the immuneACCESS table is reduced to in-frame sequences with V and J assigned. These tables do not hold every clone; where another copy was compared, an unresolved V gene accounts for under half, and the others remain unexplained. This sample is represented by 160,000 or so clones; 85% to 95% of them were singletons. 5.1% of the sample is taken by the ten largest. Material: peripheral blood, obtained 28 days after the second AZD1222 dose. Receptors originate from an adult who received the AZD1222 COVID-19 vaccine.

The V and J genes are TRBV7-2 and TRBJ2-1; 10 bases are shared with TRBD2. Trimming at V came to 5 bases and at J to 5 bases, leaving 6 bases not matched to a gene. The CDR3 has 15 amino acids. Looked up from germline, CDR1 is SGHTA and CDR2 is FQGNSA. In DNA, the CDR3 is TGTGCCAGCAGCCCGGTACTAGCGGGAAACAATGAGCAGTTCTTC. Amino acids: CASSPVLAGNNEQFF. Together with reference TRBV7-2 and TRBJ2-1, the CDR3 gives the full variable domain: GAGVSQSPSNKVTEKGKDVELRCDPISGHTALYWYRQSLGQGLEFLIYFQGNSAPDKSGLPSDRFSAERTGGSVSTLTIQRTQQEDSAVYLCASSPVLAGNNEQFFGPGTRLTVL.

This chain links TRBV7-8 with TRBJ1-3; weak D call: TRBD1 (5 bases). V was shortened by 5 bases and J by 4 bases, with 18 bases between the two germline ends. Germline CDR1 SGHVS, CDR2 FQNEAQ. The CDR3 runs 16 residues. The CDR3 here is CASSPPEGLWGNTIYF. The CDR3 DNA reads as TGTGCCAGCAGCCCCCCCGAGGGACTGTGGGGAAACACCATATATTTT.

The chain uses TRBV11-2 and TRBJ2-1; TRBD2 aligns across 11 bases. Trimming took 5 bases from V and 8 from J; bases not matched to a gene: 14. Germline values: CDR1 SGHAT, CDR2 FQNNGV. The CDR3 has 17 amino acids. CDR3 residues: CASSNARSGRAQDEQFF. The CDR3 DNA is TGTGCCAGCAGCAATGCCCGTAGCGGGAGGGCCCAGGATGAGCAGTTCTTC.

The chain recombines TRBV28 with TRBJ1-5; the match to TRBD1 covers 7 bases. Per germline, CDR1 MDHEN and CDR2 SYDVKM. V was clipped by 3 bases and J by 6 bases; unmatched bases: 5. The CDR3 is made up of 14 amino acids. CDR3 loop: CASSLGQGGQPQHF. The CDR3 bases are TGTGCCAGCAGTTTGGGTCAGGGGGGTCAGCCCCAGCATTTT.

This chain links TRBV6-5 with TRBJ2-2; 13 bases line up with TRBD2. V was pared by 10 bases and J by 7 bases, with 6 bases of the junction left unmatched. The CDR3 is 14 amino acids. Germline loops: CDR1 MNHEY, CDR2 SVGAGI. DNA of the CDR3: TGTGCCATCGGGACTAGCGGGATTAACGGGGAGCTGTTTTTT. Translating gives CAIGTSGINGELFF.

The CDR3, as DNA: TGTGCCAGCAGTGAGGGAGGGTCAACTAATGAAAAACTGTTTTTT. Translation: CASSEGGSTNEKLFF. This rearrangement joins TRBV9 to TRBJ1-4; D is unresolved. Germline values: CDR1 SGDLS, CDR2 YYNGEE. With 5 bases removed from V and 0 bases from J, the gap between germline ends came to 11 bases. There are 15 residues in the CDR3.

V is TRBV4-3 and J is TRBJ1-2; D gene uncertain. V lost 1 base, J lost 4 bases, and 7 bases lay in between. Per germline, CDR1 LGHNA and CDR2 YSLEER. CDR3 length: 13 residues. CDR3 nucleotides: TGCGCCAGCAGCCAAGGGGAGGGCTATGGCTACACCTTC. Translating it yields CASSQGEGYGYTF.

This sequence joins TRBV27 and TRBJ1-2; D is unresolved. The CDR3 consists of 13 residues. V lost 8 bases and J lost 2, with 12 bases in between. CDR1 MNHEY and CDR2 SMNVEV come from the germline V gene (reference sequence). The CDR3 coding sequence is TGTGCCAGCGCCGGGGAAGGCAACTATGGCTACACCTTC. It yields the protein CASAGEGNYGYTF.

This clone was observed once. The chain uses TRBV15 and TRBJ1-6, with 7 positions matching TRBD1. This CDR3 contains 18 residues. J was trimmed by 8 bases and V by 2 bases; bases with no gene match: 15. Germline loops: CDR1 LNHNV, CDR2 YYDKDF (reference sequence). The CDR3 spells CATSRKTGTHFGYSPLHF. In DNA, the CDR3 is TGTGCCACCAGCAGAAAGACAGGGACCCACTTCGGTTATTCACCCCTCCACTTT.

The chain combines TRBV5-1 with TRBJ1-2; unclear D gene. This CDR3 contains 12 residues. Trimming left V 4 bases short and J 8 bases short, with 12 bases between. Germline CDR1 is SGHRS and CDR2 is YFSETQ. The CDR3 DNA reads as TGCGCCAGCAGCAGCCAAGTCGGCGGCTACACCTTC. This translates into CASSSQVGGYTF. Complete variable domain (other parts from reference TRBV5-1 and TRBJ1-2): KAGVTQTPRYLIKTRGQQVTLSCSPISGHRSVSWYQQTPGQGLQFLFEYFSETQRNKGNFPGRFSGRQFSNSRSEMNVSTLELGDSALYLCASSSQVGGYTFGSGTRLTVV.

V and J are TRBV19 and TRBJ2-1; 10 bases fit TRBD2. Trimming at V came to 7 bases and at J to 4 bases, leaving 7 bases not matched to a gene. Germline loops: CDR1 LNHDA, CDR2 SQIVND (reference sequence). CDR3 length: 15 amino acids. The CDR3 is CASTPTSGQYNEQFF. Written as DNA, the CDR3 is TGTGCCAGTACCCCGACTAGCGGGCAGTACAATGAGCAGTTCTTC.

The rearrangement links TRBV5-6 to TRBJ1-4; D gene ambiguous. The CDR3 runs 14 residues. Germline V gene sequence: CDR1 SGHDT, CDR2 YYEEEE. Trimming shortened V by 6 bases and J by 8 bases, and 17 bases separated the two germline ends. The CDR3 protein is CASTRPSTGEKLFF. The CDR3 DNA follows: TGTGCCAGCACCCGGCCAAGTACGGGAGAAAAACTGTTTTTT.

DNA of the CDR3: TGTGCCAGCAGCTCCTTCGGGACAGGGCCAGATACGCAGTATTTT. Translation: CASSSFGTGPDTQYF. J is TRBJ2-3 and V is TRBV7-6, with TRBD1 matching 9 bases. The CDR3 loop spans 15 amino acids. Germline lookup yields CDR1 SGHVS and CDR2 FNYEAQ. Trimming removed 4 bases from V and 4 bases from J; junction bases left unmatched: 6.